The clone carrying this TCR beta chain was detected once. Its target is not known. A read error may explain this, as a much larger clone is one base away. Because the CDR3's place on the DNA is in doubt, the DNA is left out and the CDR3 is given as listed by TCRdb. TCRdb re-analysed the PCR reads in MiXCR, keeping a single row per CDR3 protein. The sample records about 510,000 distinct CDR3 sequences, under 30% being singletons. The entry originates in a study of molecular identifiers for immune sequencing clone quantification. Study-level background: Naive CD8 RNA (approximately 20,000 or 100,000 cells) was divided into five aliquots, with four sequenced. Broader study findings: Identical barcode-sharing TCR molecules could lead to underestimated sizes for highly expanded clones.

The sample consisted of naive CD8+ T cells from blood, with Jurkat cell RNA spiked in. Subset denoted: FACS-sorted CD8+CD4-CCR7+CD45RA+ naive T cells. The clonotype comes from a human donor in good health. Some libraries in this study had Jurkat cell RNA spiked in.

The CDR3 is CASRVGQGATRWEQHF. The chain has TRBV6-5 and TRBJ2-7; the table's D call of TRBD1 was not tested on the DNA. Germline V gives CDR1 MNHEY, CDR2 SVGAGI. The CDR3 adds up to 16 amino acids, both ends counted.